These 13 T cell receptor beta chains came from one sample sequenced in a study of Graves' ophthalmopathy and Graves' hyperthyroidism. RNA transcripts provided the template for amplifying TCR beta CDR3 regions. Second-round multiplex PCR came after a first-round RT-PCR that employed HTBI primers. MiXCR, applied by TCRdb to the multiplex PCR reads, yields one record per CDR3 protein. The sample lists more than 300,000 distinct CDR3 sequences, 15% occurring once. The sequenced material came from peripheral blood. These receptors were obtained from a woman younger than 35 with stable Graves' hyperthyroidism.

This clonotype has at least ten counts. With a much larger clone just one base away, this may be a read error. The rearrangement uses TRBV12-3 or TRBV12-4 and TRBJ2-5; TRBD2 is a possible D gene (7 bases). CDR3 length equals 14 residues. The DNA of the CDR3 is TGTGCCAGCAGTTTCCCGGGGGGCCAGGAGACCAAGTACTTC. Translation gives CASSFPGGQETKYF.

The sample holds many counts of this clonotype. This chain joins TRBV12-3 or TRBV12-4 and TRBJ2-7, with 9 nucleotides matching TRBD1. This CDR3 region has 14 residues. After removal of 4 bases from V and 8 bases from J, the junction contained 9 bases not matched to a gene. The CDR3 sequence: CASSWRTGEGKQYF. As DNA, the CDR3 is TGTGCCAGCAGTTGGAGGACAGGGGAAGGGAAGCAGTACTTC.

This clonotype was seen a single time. The chain links TRBV19 to TRBJ1-1, with D possibly matching TRBD1 (6 bases). The germline gives CDR1 LNHDA, CDR2 SQIVND (reference sequence). V dropped 7 bases and J dropped 1 base, with 10 bases sitting between them. CDR3 length: 13 amino acids. Here the CDR3 reads CASTRQENTEAFF. The CDR3 nucleotides read TGTGCCAGTACCAGACAGGAGAACACTGAAGCTTTCTTT.

This clonotype was detected ten times or more. CDR3 coding DNA: TGTGCCAGCAGCTTAGCCGCGGGACTAGCCCTAGAGACCCAGTACTTC. This encodes CASSLAAGLALETQYF. V is TRBV13 and J is TRBJ2-5, with 9 nucleotides matching TRBD2. V was clipped by 1 base and J by 4 bases; unmatched bases: 7. The germline CDR1 and CDR2 sequences are PRHDT and FYEKMQ (reference sequence). This CDR3 is 16 amino acids long.

This clonotype was observed many times. The V and J genes are TRBV12-3 or TRBV12-4 and TRBJ2-6; D uncertain. V dropped 5 bases and J dropped 2 bases, with 10 bases sitting between them. The CDR3 is made up of 15 amino acids. The CDR3 protein is CASSNQAAGANVLTF. The CDR3 coding sequence is TGTGCCAGCAGTAACCAGGCCGCTGGGGCCAACGTCCTGACTTTC.

This clonotype has more than one count but fewer than ten. Germline and junction disagree at one end, which may indicate a read error. V is TRBV6-1 and J is TRBJ1-6; 7 bases are a match to TRBD1. Germline CDR1 reads MNHNS; CDR2 reads SASEGT. This CDR3 is built from 16 residues. The CDR3 DNA is TGTGCCAGCAGTACAGGGGCTAGCTCCTATAATTCACACCTCCACTTT. Translated, it gives CASSTGASSYNSHLHF.

The sample holds a few counts of this clonotype. A read error may account for a junction end that differs from germline. The chain joins TRBV14 to TRBJ2-5; TRBD2 matches 12 bases. The CDR3 consists of 16 residues. Looked up from germline, CDR1 is SGHDN and CDR2 is FVKESK. The CDR3: CASSPLAGGHQETRYF. The CDR3 DNA is TGTGCCAGCAGCCCGCTAGCGGGGGGGCATCAAGAGACCCGGTACTTC.

This clonotype came up many times. This chain joins TRBV2 and TRBJ2-7; D not certain. The V gene lost 4 bases and the J gene lost 4 bases, with 17 bases spanning the gap. From germline, CDR1 is SNHLY and CDR2 FYNNEI. The CDR3 loop spans 15 amino acids. CDR3 DNA: TGTGCCAGCAGTGGTAGGGTCAAGGCCACATACGAGCAGTACTTC. This gives the protein CASSGRVKATYEQYF.

This clonotype was observed at least ten times. The chain uses TRBV7-9 and TRBJ2-7; D is ambiguous. V was clipped by 5 bases and J by 4 bases, with 12 bases between them. CDR3 length equals 13 residues. In germline, CDR1 is SEHNR, CDR2 FQNEAQ (reference sequence). The CDR3 protein is CASSPTKTYEQYF. The DNA of the CDR3 is TGTGCCAGCAGCCCCACGAAGACTTACGAGCAGTACTTC.

This clonotype was found many times. The rearrangement links TRBV7-8 to TRBJ2-2; 8 nucleotides agree with TRBD2. CDR1 is SGHVS and CDR2 is FQNEAQ in the germline V gene. CDR3 length: 16 residues. V shed 2 bases, J shed 0 bases, and the junction held 2 bases outside the gene matches. CDR3 residues: CASSLRGGSNTGELFF. The CDR3 bases are TGTGCCAGCAGCTTACGGGGGGGATCGAACACCGGGGAGCTGTTTTTT.

The table lists this clonotype with many counts. The chain couples TRBV20-1 to TRBJ1-5; 8 nucleotides match TRBD1. Germline loops: CDR1 DFQATT, CDR2 SNEGSKA (reference sequence). CDR3 length equals 15 residues. Germline trimming cut 3 bases from V and 5 bases from J; bases unmatched to any gene: 9. The DNA for the CDR3 is TGCAGTGCTAGTGACAGGGGACTAGCCTATCAGCCCCAGCATTTT. Amino acids: CSASDRGLAYQPQHF.

There are many counts of this clonotype. The CDR3 spells CASSEARPYGYTF. CDR3 coding DNA: TGTGCCAGCAGTGAAGCGCGTCCCTATGGCTACACCTTC. V is TRBV6-1 and J is TRBJ1-2; unclear D gene. Per germline, CDR1 MNHNS and CDR2 SASEGT. V was cut by 0 bases and J by 4 bases, with 6 bases left in between. There are 13 residues in the CDR3.

As regards this clonotype: One end of the junction does not line up with germline, which may come from a read error. The rearrangement uses TRBV29-1 and TRBJ1-6; the D gene is possibly TRBD1 (5 bases). This CDR3 region has 17 residues. The germline V gene encodes CDR1 SQVTM and CDR2 ANQGSEA. DNA of the CDR3: TGCAGCGTTGAAGATCTCACAGGTCCCTCCTATAATCCACCCCTCCACTTT. Amino acid sequence: CSVEDLTGPSYNPPLHF.